Listed here are 6 T cell receptor beta chains from one sample, sequenced in a study of Ad26.COV2.S vaccination and SARS-CoV-2 variants. The treatment is: some 19 received Ad26.COV2.S at low or high dose, single or two shots; about 5 received placebo; per-sample allocation not given. Collection of the samples took place on day 63 after the first injection of vaccine or placebo. Clones were sequenced by immunoSEQ multiplex PCR, and TCRdb holds only the in-frame ones, with some missing. The data show roughly 700,000 clones, roughly nine tenths seen once. This specimen consisted of peripheral blood, obtained in a trial of Ad26.COV2.S vaccine versus placebo. All receptors derive from a person aged 18 to 59 who received the Ad26.COV2.S COVID-19 vaccine or a placebo.

This rearrangement joins TRBV5-6 to TRBJ1-2, with D unresolved. The germline V and J ends were trimmed by 1 base and 2 bases, with 6 bases remaining between them. Germline V lookup: CDR1 SGHDT, CDR2 YYEEEE. CDR3 length: 13 amino acids. The CDR3 bases are TGTGCCAGCAGCTTGATGAGGAACTATGGCTACACCTTC. Protein: CASSLMRNYGYTF.

CDR3 sequence (DNA): TGTGCCAGCAGTGAGGAGGGAGGGAGGGAGCAGTACTTC. Encoded protein: CASSEEGGREQYF. V gene TRBV6-1 combines with J gene TRBJ2-7; the match to TRBD2 covers 7 bases. Germline assignment: CDR1 MNHNS and CDR2 SASEGT. This CDR3 comprises 13 residues. The junction had 6 bases not matched to a gene; V was cut back by 3 bases and J by 7 bases.

V is TRBV19 and J is TRBJ1-2; possibly TRBD1 for D (5 bases). V lost 7 bases and J lost 6, with 18 bases in between. Per the germline V gene, CDR1 is LNHDA and CDR2 is SQIVND (reference sequence). The CDR3 loop spans 14 amino acids. The CDR3 coding sequence is TGTGCCAGTAAAAACCCTCCTCCACAGGATGGCTACACCTTC. Its protein product is CASKNPPPQDGYTF.

In DNA, the CDR3 is TGCAGCGTTGGGTTAGGGGATGGGGCCAACGTCCTGACTTTC. This encodes CSVGLGDGANVLTF. This chain uses TRBV29-1 with TRBJ2-6, with D possibly TRBD1 on 5 matching bases. The V and J ends lost 4 bases and 3 bases respectively, with 10 bases between them. The CDR3 sequence is 14 residues long. Germline-derived CDR1 and CDR2 are SQVTM and ANQGSEA.

CDR3 coding DNA: TGTGCCACCAGCGCACACCGGGCCCCGGAGACCATATATTTT. It encodes CATSAHRAPETIYF. The chain uses TRBV15 and TRBJ1-3; no reliable D call. V was clipped by 5 bases and J by 10 bases, with 18 bases between them. The germline gives CDR1 LNHNV, CDR2 YYDKDF (reference sequence). The CDR3 covers 14 residues.

The V and J genes are TRBV18 and TRBJ2-7; 9 positions agree with TRBD1. Germline-derived CDR1 and CDR2 are KGHSH and LQKENI. This CDR3 comprises 14 residues. Trimming cost V 4 bases and J 3 bases; bases outside gene matches: 4. Written as DNA, the CDR3 is TGTGCCAGCTCACTGCGACAGGGGGTCTACGAGCAGTACTTC. Translated, it gives CASSLRQGVYEQYF.